Each of the 10 T cell receptor beta chains below was sequenced from the same sample in a study of T cells in Graves' hyperthyroidism and ophthalmopathy (dated by TCRdb to between 2019 and 2020). Libraries were made using multiplex PCR. The instrument was an Illumina HiSeq 2000. TCR beta CDR3 regions were amplified from RNA transcripts. The TCR CDR3 was subjected to a first round of RT-PCR using the HTBI primer set and the Qiagen OneStep RT-PCR kit. In TCRdb, the public reads were trimmed at Q25 with fastp and aligned with MiXCR, with productive beta chains retained. A single entry per CDR3 protein holds the most common genes and DNA from its merged rows. The sample table records 550,000 to 800,000 distinct CDR3 sequences; around 16% of these occur just once. The ten most abundant clones make up 15% to 19% of the sample. Sequences were obtained from blood. Receptor source: a man aged 45-65 years with Graves' hyperthyroidism.

At least ten counts were recorded for this clonotype. The gene calls are TRBV12-3 or TRBV12-4 and TRBJ2-5, with D hard to call. The CDR3 has 14 residues. V shed 7 bases and J shed 5 bases, with 17 bases lying between them. The CDR3 nucleotides read TGTGCCAGCAATGGTGGGGTATCGGCGGAGACCCAGTACTTC. Encoded protein: CASNGGVSAETQYF.

This clonotype was seen at least ten times. V gene TRBV7-3 combines with J gene TRBJ2-1; D is perhaps TRBD2 (6 bases). The CDR3 loop spans 15 amino acids. V gave up 3 bases and J gave up 1 base, with 10 bases separating them. The germline CDR1 and CDR2 sequences are SGHTA and FQGTGA. The CDR3 sequence: CASSFIADSYNEQFF. The CDR3 nucleotides are TGTGCCAGCAGCTTTATAGCGGATTCCTACAATGAGCAGTTCTTC. The full variable domain, its missing parts supplied by reference TRBV7-3 and TRBJ2-1, is GAGVSQTPSNKVTEKGKYVELRCDPISGHTALYWYRQSLGQGPEFLIYFQGTGAADDSGLPNDRFFAVRPEGSVSTLKIQRTERGDSAVYLCASSFIADSYNEQFFGPGTRLTVL.

The table lists this clonotype with many counts. The rearrangement uses TRBV2 and TRBJ2-5, with 7 bases matching TRBD1. Germline CDR1 reads SNHLY; CDR2 reads FYNNEI. Trimming took 2 bases from V and 5 from J; bases not matched to a gene: 5. This CDR3 contains 14 residues. CDR3 coding DNA: TGTGCCAGCAGTGAACAGACAGGGCTGGAGACCCAGTACTTC. Translating gives CASSEQTGLETQYF.

At least ten counts were recorded for this clonotype. The genes are TRBV5-1 and TRBJ2-7, with D unresolved. The CDR3 runs to 15 residues. The germline V gene encodes CDR1 SGHRS and CDR2 YFSETQ. The V and J ends lost 4 bases and 2 bases respectively, with 16 bases between them. In DNA form, the CDR3 reads TGCGCCAGCAGCCCGGGTCAGCCGGGTCCCTACGAGCAGTACTTC. It yields the protein CASSPGQPGPYEQYF.

This clonotype was seen a handful of times. The chain links TRBV4-3 to TRBJ2-7, with D maybe TRBD1 (6 bases). Germline V gene lookup returns CDR1 LGHNA and CDR2 YSLEER. CDR3 length: 16 residues. The V end lost 1 base, the J end lost 1 base, and 14 bases lay between the germline ends. CDR3 nucleotide sequence: TGCGCCAGCAGCCAAGTGTTTACAGGGTATTCCTACGAGCAGTACTTC. Its protein product is CASSQVFTGYSYEQYF.

This clonotype was seen a handful of times. V gene TRBV6-1 combines with J gene TRBJ2-2; 7 bases match TRBD1. The CDR3 covers 14 residues. Germline CDR1 and CDR2: MNHNS and SASEGT. The J segment lost 2 bases and the V segment lost 10 bases, leaving 7 bases of the junction unmatched. The CDR3 coding sequence is TGTGCCACCCAATGGGACAGAAACACCGGGGAGCTGTTTTTT. This gives the protein CATQWDRNTGELFF.

Many counts were recorded for this clonotype. The chain is built from TRBV12-3 or TRBV12-4 and TRBJ2-1; the match to TRBD1 covers 12 bases. Unmatched junction bases numbered 13, after V lost 6 bases and J lost 7 bases. The CDR3 consists of 17 residues. The CDR3 loop reads CASRRDRGRSVSNEQFF. As DNA, the CDR3 is TGTGCCAGCAGGCGGGACAGGGGGCGATCTGTTTCGAATGAGCAGTTCTTC.

The gene calls are TRBV27 and TRBJ1-5, with 8 nucleotides matching TRBD1. There are 14 residues in the CDR3. Germline trimming cut 3 bases from V and 7 bases from J; bases unmatched to any gene: 5. The germline CDR1 and CDR2 sequences are MNHEY and SMNVEV (reference sequence). The CDR3 protein is CASSFQGARQPQHF. The CDR3 region has the DNA TGTGCCAGCAGTTTTCAGGGGGCAAGACAGCCCCAGCATTTT.

The rearrangement links TRBV7-9 to TRBJ1-2, with D possibly matching TRBD1 (6 bases). The CDR3 runs to 11 residues. V lost 5 bases and J 8 bases, leaving 9 bases between the germline ends. CDR1 and CDR2 from the germline V gene are SEHNR and FQNEAQ (reference sequence). CDR3 DNA: TGTGCCAGCAGCAAAGACAGGGGCTACACCTTC. Its protein is CASSKDRGYTF.

This clonotype was detected many times. The chain has TRBV2 and TRBJ2-6, with D possibly matching TRBD1 (6 bases). This CDR3 spans 15 amino acids. Trimming left V 1 base short and J 4 bases short, with 8 bases between. Germline-derived CDR1 and CDR2 are SNHLY and FYNNEI. CDR3 DNA: TGTGCCAGCAGTGAAGGGGGGCCCGGGGCCAACGTCCTGACTTTC. Translated, it gives CASSEGGPGANVLTF.